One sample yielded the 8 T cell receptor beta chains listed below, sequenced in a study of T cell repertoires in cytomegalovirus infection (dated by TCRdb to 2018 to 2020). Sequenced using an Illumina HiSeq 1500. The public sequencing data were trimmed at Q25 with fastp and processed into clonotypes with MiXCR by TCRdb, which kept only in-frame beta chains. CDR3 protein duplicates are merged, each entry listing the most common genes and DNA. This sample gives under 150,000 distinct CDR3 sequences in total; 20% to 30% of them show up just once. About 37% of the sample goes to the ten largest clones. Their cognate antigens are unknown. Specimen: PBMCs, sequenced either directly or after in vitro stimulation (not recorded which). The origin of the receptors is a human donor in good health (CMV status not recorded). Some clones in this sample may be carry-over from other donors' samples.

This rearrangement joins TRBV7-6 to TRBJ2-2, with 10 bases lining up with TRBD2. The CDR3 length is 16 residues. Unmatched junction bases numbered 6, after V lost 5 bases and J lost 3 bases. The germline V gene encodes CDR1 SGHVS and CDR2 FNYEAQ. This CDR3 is CASSPSGSPHTGELFF. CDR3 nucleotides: TGTGCCAGCAGCCCTAGCGGGAGCCCCCACACCGGGGAGCTGTTTTTT.

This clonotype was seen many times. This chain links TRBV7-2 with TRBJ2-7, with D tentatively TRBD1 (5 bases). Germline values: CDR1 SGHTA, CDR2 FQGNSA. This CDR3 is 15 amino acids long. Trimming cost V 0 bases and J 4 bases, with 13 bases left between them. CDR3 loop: CASSLAAGLGYEQYF. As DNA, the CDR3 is TGTGCCAGCAGCTTAGCGGCAGGGCTTGGTTACGAGCAGTACTTC. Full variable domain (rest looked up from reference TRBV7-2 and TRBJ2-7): GAGVSQSPSNKVTEKGKDVELRCDPISGHTALYWYRQSLGQGLEFLIYFQGNSAPDKSGLPSDRFSAERTGGSVSTLTIQRTQQEDSAVYLCASSLAAGLGYEQYFGPGTRLTVT.

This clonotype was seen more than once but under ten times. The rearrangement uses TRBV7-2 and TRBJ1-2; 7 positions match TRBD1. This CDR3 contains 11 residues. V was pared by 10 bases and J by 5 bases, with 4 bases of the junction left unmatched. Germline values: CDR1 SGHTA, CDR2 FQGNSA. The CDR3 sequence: CAIRQGYGYTF. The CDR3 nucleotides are TGTGCCATACGACAGGGATATGGCTACACCTTC.

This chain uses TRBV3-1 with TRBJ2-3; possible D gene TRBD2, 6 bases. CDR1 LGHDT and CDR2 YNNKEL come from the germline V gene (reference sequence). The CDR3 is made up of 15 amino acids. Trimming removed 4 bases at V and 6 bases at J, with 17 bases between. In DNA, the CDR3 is TGTGCCAGCAGCCCAGTCGACGGGAGTGGGGATACGCAGTATTTT. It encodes CASSPVDGSGDTQYF.

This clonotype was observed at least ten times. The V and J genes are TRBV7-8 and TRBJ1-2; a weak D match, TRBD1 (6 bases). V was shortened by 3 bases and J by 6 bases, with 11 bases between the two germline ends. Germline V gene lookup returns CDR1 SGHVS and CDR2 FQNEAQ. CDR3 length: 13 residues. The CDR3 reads CASSFGGGNGYTF. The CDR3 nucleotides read TGTGCCAGCAGCTTTGGAGGGGGAAATGGCTACACCTTC. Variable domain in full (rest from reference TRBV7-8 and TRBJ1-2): GAGVSQSPRYKVAKRGQDVALRCDPISGHVSLFWYQQALGQGPEFLTYFQNEAQLDKSGLPSDRFFAERPEGSVSTLKIQRTQQEDSAVYLCASSFGGGNGYTFGSGTRLTVV.

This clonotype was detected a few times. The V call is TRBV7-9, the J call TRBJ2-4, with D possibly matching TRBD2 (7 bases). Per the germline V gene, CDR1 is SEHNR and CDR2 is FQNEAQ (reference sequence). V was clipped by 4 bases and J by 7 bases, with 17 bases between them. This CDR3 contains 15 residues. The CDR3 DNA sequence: TGTGCCAGCAGCTCAGAGCACAGGGAGGGCAACATTCAGTACTTC. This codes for CASSSEHREGNIQYF.

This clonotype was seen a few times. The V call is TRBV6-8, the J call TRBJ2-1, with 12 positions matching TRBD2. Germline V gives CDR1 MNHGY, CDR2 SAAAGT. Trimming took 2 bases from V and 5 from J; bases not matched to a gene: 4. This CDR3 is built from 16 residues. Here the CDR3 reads CASSYTASGRDNEQFF. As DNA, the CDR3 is TGTGCCAGCAGTTACACGGCTAGCGGGAGGGACAATGAGCAGTTCTTC.

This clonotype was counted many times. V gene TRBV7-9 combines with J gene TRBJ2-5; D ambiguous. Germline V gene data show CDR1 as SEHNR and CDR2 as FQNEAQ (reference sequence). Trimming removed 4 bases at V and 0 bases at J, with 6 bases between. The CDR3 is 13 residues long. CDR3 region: CASSSANQETQYF. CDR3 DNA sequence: TGTGCCAGCAGCTCGGCTAACCAAGAGACCCAGTACTTC.